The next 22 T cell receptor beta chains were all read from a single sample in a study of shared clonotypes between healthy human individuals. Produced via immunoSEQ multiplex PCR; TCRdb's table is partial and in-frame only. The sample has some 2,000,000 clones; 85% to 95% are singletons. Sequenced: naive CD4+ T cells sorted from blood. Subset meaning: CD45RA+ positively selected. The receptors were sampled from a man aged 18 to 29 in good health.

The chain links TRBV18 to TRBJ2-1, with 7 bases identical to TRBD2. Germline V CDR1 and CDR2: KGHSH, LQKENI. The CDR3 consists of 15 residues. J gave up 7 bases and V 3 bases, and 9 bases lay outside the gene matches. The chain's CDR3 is CASSPGGRVGNEQFF. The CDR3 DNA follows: TGTGCCAGCTCACCGGGCGGGAGAGTCGGGAATGAGCAGTTCTTC.

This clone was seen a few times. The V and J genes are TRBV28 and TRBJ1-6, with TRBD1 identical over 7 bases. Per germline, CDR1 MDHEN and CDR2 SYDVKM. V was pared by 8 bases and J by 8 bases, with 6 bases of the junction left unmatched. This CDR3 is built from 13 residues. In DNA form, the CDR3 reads TGTGCCAGCCTACAACAGGGGCATTCACCCCTCCACTTT. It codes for CASLQQGHSPLHF.

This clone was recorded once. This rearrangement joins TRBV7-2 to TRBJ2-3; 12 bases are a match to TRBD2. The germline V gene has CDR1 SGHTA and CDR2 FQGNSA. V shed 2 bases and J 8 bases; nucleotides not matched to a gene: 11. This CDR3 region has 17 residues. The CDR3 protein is CASSLPPSGRGLGTQYF. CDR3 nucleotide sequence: TGTGCCAGCAGCTTACCCCCTAGCGGGAGGGGACTCGGTACGCAGTATTTT. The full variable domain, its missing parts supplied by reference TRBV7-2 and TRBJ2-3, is GAGVSQSPSNKVTEKGKDVELRCDPISGHTALYWYRQSLGQGLEFLIYFQGNSAPDKSGLPSDRFSAERTGGSVSTLTIQRTQQEDSAVYLCASSLPPSGRGLGTQYFGPGTRLTVL.

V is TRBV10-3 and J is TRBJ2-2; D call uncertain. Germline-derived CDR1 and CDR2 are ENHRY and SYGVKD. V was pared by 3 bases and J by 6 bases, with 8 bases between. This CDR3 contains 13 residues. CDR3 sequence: CAISEGGAGELFF. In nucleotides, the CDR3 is TGTGCCATCAGTGAAGGTGGAGCCGGGGAGCTGTTTTTT.

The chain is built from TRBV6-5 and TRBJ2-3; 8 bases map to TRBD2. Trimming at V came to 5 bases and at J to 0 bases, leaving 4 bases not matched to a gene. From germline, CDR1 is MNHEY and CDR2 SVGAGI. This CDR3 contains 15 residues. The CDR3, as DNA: TGTGCCAGCAGTAGGCCGGGAGGGAGCACAGATACGCAGTATTTT. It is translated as CASSRPGGSTDTQYF.

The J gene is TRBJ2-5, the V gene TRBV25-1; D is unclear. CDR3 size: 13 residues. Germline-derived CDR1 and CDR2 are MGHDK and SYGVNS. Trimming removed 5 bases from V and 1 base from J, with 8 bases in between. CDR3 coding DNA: TGTGCCAGCAGTTCCCTTGGCCAAGAGACCCAGTACTTC. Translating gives CASSSLGQETQYF.

The CDR3 DNA follows: TGTGCCATCAGTGAGTGGGGGACAGGGGGCACTGAAGCTTTCTTT. Encoded protein: CAISEWGTGGTEAFF. V gene TRBV10-3 combines with J gene TRBJ1-1; 11 bases fit TRBD1. The trim removed 1 base at V and 4 bases at J, leaving 2 bases unmatched. There are 15 residues in the CDR3. Germline assignment: CDR1 ENHRY and CDR2 SYGVKD.

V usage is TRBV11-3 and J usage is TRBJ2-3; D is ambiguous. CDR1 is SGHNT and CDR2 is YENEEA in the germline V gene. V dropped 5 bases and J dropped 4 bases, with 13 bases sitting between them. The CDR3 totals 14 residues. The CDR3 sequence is CASSPQESPDTQYF. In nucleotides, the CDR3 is TGTGCCAGCAGCCCCCAGGAGTCCCCAGATACGCAGTATTTT.

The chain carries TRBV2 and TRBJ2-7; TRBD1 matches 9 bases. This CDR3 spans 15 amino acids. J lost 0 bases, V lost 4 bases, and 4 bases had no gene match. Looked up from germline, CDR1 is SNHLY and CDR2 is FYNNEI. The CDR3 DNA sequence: TGTGCCAGCAGTGGACAGGGGGGGAGCTCCTACGAGCAGTACTTC. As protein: CASSGQGGSSYEQYF.

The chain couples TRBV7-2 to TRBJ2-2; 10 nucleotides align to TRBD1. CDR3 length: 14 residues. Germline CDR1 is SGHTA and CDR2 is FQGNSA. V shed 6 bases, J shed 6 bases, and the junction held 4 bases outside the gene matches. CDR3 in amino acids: CASRRQGAAGELFF. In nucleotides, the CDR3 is TGTGCCAGCAGAAGACAGGGGGCGGCCGGGGAGCTGTTTTTT. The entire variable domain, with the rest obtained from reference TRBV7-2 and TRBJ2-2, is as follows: GAGVSQSPSNKVTEKGKDVELRCDPISGHTALYWYRQSLGQGLEFLIYFQGNSAPDKSGLPSDRFSAERTGGSVSTLTIQRTQQEDSAVYLCASRRQGAAGELFFGEGSRLTVL.

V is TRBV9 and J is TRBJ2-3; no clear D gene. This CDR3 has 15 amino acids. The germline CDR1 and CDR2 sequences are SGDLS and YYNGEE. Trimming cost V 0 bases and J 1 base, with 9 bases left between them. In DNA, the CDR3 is TGTGCCAGCAGCGTAGCCCCAGCCCGCACAGATACGCAGTATTTT. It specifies CASSVAPARTDTQYF.

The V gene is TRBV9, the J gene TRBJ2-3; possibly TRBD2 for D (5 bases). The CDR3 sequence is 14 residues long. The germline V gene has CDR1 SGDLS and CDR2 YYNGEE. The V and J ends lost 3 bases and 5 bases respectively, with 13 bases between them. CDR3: CASSAGSLGDTQYF. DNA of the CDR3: TGTGCCAGCAGCGCGGGGAGCCTCGGAGATACGCAGTATTTT.

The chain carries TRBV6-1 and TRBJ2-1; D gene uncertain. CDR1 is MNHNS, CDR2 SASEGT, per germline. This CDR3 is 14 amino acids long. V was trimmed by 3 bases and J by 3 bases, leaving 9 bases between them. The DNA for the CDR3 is TGTGCCAGCAGTGACGCCCGACTCTACAATGAGCAGTTCTTC. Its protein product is CASSDARLYNEQFF.

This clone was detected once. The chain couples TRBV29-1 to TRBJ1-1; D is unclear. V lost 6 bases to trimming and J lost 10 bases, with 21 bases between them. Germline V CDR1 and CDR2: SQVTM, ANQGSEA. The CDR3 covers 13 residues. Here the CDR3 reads CSVLQGLGMAAFF. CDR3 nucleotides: TGCAGCGTACTTCAAGGACTTGGGATGGCAGCTTTCTTT.

The CDR3 DNA sequence: TGTGCCAGCAGCTCGTCGGACGGCCGGTCCTACGAGCAGTACTTC. This codes for CASSSSDGRSYEQYF. V usage is TRBV11-2 and J usage is TRBJ2-7, with D unresolved. The V gene's germline CDR1 is SGHAT and CDR2 FQNNGV. Trimming stripped 4 bases from V and 1 base from J, with 14 bases between. The CDR3 is 15 amino acids.

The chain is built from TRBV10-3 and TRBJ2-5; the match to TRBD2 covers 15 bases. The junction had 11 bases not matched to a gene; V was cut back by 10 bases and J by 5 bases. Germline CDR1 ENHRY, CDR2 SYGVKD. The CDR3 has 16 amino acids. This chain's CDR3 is CATSGLAGGGGETQYF. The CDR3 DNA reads TGTGCCACCTCGGGACTAGCGGGAGGAGGGGGGGAGACCCAGTACTTC.

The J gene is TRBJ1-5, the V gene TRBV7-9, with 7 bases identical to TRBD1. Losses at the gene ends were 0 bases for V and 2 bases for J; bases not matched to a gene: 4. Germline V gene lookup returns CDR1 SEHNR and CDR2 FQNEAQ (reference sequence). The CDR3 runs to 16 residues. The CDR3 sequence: CASSLAGGQRNQPQHF. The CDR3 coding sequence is TGTGCCAGCAGCTTAGCGGGGGGACAGCGCAATCAGCCCCAGCATTTT. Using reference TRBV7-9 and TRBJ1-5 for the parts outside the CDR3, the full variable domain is DTGVSQNPRHKITKRGQNVTFRCDPISEHNRLYWYRQTLGQGPEFLTYFQNEAQLEKSRLLSDRFSAERPKGSFSTLEIQRTEQGDSAMYLCASSLAGGQRNQPQHFGDGTRLSIL.

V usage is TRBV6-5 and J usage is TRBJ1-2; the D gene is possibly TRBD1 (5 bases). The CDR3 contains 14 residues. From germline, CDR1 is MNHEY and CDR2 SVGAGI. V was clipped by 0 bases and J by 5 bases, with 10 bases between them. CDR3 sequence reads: CASSYSGLGYGYTF. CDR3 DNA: TGTGCCAGCAGTTACTCGGGACTTGGATATGGCTACACCTTC.

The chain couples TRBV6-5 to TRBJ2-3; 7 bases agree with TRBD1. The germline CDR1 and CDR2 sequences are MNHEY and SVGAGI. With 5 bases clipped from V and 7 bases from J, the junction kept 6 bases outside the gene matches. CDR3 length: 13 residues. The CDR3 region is CASSQRQGNTQYF. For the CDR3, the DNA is TGTGCCAGCAGTCAACGACAGGGAAATACGCAGTATTTT.

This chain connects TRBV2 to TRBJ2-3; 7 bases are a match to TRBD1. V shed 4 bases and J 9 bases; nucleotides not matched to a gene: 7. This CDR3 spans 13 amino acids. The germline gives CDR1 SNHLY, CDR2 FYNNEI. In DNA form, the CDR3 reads TGTGCCAGCAGTGTTTCGGAACAGGGGACGCAGTATTTT. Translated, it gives CASSVSEQGTQYF.

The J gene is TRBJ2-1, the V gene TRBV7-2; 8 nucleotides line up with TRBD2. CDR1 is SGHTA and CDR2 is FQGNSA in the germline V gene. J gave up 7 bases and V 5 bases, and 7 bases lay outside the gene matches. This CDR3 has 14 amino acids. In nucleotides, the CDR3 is TGTGCCAGCAGCCGCATAGCGGGGTGGAATGAGCAGTTCTTC. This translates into CASSRIAGWNEQFF.

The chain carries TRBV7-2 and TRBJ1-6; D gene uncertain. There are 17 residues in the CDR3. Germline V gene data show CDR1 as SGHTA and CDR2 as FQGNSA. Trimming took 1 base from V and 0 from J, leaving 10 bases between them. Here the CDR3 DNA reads TGTGCCAGCAGCTTAGAGGAGGCATCCTCCTATAATTCACCCCTCCACTTT. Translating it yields CASSLEEASSYNSPLHF.